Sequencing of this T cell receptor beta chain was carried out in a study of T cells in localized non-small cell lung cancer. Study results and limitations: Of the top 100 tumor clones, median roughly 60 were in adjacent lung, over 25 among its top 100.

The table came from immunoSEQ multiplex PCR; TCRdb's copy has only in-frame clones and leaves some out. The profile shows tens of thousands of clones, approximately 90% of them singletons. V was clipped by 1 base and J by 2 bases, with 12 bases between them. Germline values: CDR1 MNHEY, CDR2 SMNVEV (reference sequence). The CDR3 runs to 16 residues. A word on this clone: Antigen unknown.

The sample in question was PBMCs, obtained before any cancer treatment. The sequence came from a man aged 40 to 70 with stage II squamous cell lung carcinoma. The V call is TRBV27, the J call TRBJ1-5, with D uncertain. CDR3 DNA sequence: TGTGCCAGCAGTTTATGGCCACCCCAGGGCAATCAGCCCCAGCATTTT. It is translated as CASSLWPPQGNQPQHF.